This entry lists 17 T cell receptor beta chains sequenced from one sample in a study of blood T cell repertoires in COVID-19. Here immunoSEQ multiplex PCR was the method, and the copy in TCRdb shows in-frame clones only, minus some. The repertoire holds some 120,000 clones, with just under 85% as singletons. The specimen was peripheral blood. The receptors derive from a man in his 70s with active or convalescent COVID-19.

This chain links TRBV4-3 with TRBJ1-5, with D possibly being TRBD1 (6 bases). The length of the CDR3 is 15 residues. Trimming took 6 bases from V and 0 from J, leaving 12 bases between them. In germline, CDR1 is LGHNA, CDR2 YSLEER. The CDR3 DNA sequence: TGCGCCAGCAGTGCAGGGGCGAATAGCAATCAGCCCCAGCATTTT. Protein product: CASSAGANSNQPQHF.

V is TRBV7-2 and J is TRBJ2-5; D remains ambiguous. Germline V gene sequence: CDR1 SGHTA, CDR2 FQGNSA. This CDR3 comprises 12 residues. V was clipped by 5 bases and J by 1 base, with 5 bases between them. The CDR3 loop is CASSPSQETQYF. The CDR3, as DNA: TGTGCCAGCAGCCCCTCCCAAGAGACCCAGTACTTC.

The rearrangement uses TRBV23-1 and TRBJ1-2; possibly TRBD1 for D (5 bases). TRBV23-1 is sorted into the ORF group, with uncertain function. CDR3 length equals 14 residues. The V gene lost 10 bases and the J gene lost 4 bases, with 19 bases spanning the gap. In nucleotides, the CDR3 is TGCGCCACCCGACCCGACACAGGTAGCTATGGCTACACCTTC. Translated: CATRPDTGSYGYTF.

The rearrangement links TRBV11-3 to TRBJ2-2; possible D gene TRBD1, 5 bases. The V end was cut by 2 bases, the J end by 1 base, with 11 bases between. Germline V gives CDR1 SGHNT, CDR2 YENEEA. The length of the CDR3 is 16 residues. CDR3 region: CASSLRVGRNTGELFF. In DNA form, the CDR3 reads TGTGCCAGCAGCTTAAGAGTGGGGCGGAACACCGGGGAGCTGTTTTTT.

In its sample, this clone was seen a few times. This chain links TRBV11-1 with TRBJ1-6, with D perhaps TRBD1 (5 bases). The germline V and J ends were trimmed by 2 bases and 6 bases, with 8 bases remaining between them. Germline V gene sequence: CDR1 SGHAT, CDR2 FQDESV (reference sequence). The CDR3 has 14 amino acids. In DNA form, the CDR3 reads TGTGCCAGCAGCTTAATCAGGGTTAATTCACCCCTCCACTTT. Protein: CASSLIRVNSPLHF.

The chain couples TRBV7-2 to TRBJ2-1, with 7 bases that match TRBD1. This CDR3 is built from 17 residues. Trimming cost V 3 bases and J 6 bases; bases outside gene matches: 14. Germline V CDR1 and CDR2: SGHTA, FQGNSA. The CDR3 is CASSFSLLGSGGNEQFF. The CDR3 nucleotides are TGTGCCAGCAGCTTCAGTCTGTTGGGGTCAGGGGGCAATGAGCAGTTCTTC.

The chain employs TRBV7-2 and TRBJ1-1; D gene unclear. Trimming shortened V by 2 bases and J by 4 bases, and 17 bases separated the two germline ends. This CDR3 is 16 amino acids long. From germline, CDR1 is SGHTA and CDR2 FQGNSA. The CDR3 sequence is CASSLNAGWSLTEAFF. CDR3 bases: TGTGCCAGCAGCTTAAATGCCGGTTGGTCACTCACTGAAGCTTTCTTT. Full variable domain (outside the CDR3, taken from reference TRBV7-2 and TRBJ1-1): GAGVSQSPSNKVTEKGKDVELRCDPISGHTALYWYRQSLGQGLEFLIYFQGNSAPDKSGLPSDRFSAERTGGSVSTLTIQRTQQEDSAVYLCASSLNAGWSLTEAFFGQGTRLTVV.

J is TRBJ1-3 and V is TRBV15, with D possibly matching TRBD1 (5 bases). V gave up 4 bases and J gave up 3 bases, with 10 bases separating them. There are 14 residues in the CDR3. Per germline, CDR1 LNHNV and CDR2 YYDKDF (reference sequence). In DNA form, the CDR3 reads TGTGCCACCAGCATCGGCAGGGTTGGAAACACCATATATTTT. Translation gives CATSIGRVGNTIYF.

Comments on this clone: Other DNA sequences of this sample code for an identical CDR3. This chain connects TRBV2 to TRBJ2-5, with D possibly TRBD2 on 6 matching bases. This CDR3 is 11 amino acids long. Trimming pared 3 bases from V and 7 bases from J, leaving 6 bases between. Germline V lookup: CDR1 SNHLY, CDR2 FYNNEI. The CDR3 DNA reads TGTGCCAGCAGTGAGGGGGGGACCCAGTACTTC. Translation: CASSEGGTQYF. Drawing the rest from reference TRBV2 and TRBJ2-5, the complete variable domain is EPEVTQTPSHQVTQMGQEVILRCVPISNHLYFYWYRQILGQKVEFLVSFYNNEISEKSEIFDDQFSVERPDGSNFTLKIRSTKLEDSAMYFCASSEGGTQYFGPGTRLLVL.

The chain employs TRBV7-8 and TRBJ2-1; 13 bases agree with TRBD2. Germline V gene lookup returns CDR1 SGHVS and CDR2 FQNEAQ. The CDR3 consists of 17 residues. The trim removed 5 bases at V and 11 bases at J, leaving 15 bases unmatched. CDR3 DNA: TGTGCCAGCAGCCCAAGGACTAGCGGGAGTTGGGGGAATAAGCAGTTCTTC. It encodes CASSPRTSGSWGNKQFF.

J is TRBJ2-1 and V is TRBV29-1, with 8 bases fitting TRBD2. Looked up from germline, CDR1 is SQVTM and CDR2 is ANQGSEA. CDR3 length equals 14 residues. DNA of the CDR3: TGCACCACCGTGCGCGGGAGGACCTACAATGAGCAGTTCTTC. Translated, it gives CTTVRGRTYNEQFF.

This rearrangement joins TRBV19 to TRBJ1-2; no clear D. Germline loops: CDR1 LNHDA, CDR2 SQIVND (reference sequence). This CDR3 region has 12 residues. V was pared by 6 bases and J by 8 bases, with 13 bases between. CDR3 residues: CASRYLGEGYTF. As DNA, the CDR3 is TGTGCCAGTAGATATCTGGGAGAGGGCTACACCTTC.

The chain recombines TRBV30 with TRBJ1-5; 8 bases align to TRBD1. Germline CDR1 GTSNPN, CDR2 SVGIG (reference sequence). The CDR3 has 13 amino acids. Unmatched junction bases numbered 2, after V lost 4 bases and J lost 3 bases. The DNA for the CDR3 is TGTGCCTGGACACAGGGGGACAATCAGCCCCAGCATTTT. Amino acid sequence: CAWTQGDNQPQHF.

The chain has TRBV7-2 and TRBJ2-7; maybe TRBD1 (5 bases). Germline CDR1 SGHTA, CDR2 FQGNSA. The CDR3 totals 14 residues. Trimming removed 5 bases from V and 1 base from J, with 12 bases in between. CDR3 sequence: CASSLIPGSYEQYF. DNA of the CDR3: TGTGCCAGCAGCCTAATTCCAGGGTCCTACGAGCAGTACTTC. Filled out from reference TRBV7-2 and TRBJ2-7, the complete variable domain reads GAGVSQSPSNKVTEKGKDVELRCDPISGHTALYWYRQSLGQGLEFLIYFQGNSAPDKSGLPSDRFSAERTGGSVSTLTIQRTQQEDSAVYLCASSLIPGSYEQYFGPGTRLTVT.

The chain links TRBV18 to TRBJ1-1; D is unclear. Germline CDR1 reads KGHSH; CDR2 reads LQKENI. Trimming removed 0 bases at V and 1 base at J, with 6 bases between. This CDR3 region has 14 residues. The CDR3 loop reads CASSPPRENTEAFF. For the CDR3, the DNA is TGTGCCAGCTCACCACCGAGGGAGAACACTGAAGCTTTCTTT.

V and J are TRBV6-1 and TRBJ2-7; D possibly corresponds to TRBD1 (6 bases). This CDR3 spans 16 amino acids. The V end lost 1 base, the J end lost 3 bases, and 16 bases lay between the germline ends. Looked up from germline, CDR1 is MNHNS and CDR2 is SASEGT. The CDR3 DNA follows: TGTGCCAGCAGTGAAGTGTGGACAGACGGAATCTACGAGCAGTACTTC. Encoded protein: CASSEVWTDGIYEQYF.

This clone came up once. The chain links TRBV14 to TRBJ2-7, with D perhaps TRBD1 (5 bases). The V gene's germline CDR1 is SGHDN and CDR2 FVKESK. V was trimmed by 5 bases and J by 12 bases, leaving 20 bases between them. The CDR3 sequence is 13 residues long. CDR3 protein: CASSKVTGGSLYF. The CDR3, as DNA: TGTGCCAGCAGCAAGGTTACAGGTGGGTCCCTGTACTTC.